Listed below are T cell receptor beta chains from one sample, sequenced in a study of blood T cell repertoires in COVID-19. The protocol was immunoSEQ multiplex PCR, while the TCRdb copy is restricted to in-frame clones and leaves out a portion. The table has 250,000 or so clones, 84% seen once. The sample consisted of peripheral blood. Receptor source: a man aged 40-55 years who had recovered from COVID-19. CDR3s include the opening cysteine and the closing phenylalanine or tryptophan. Fields, in order: CDR3 length, V gene, clone size, D gene, J gene, CDR3 DNA, CDR3 protein. A D gene is named only where the DNA matches it firmly. Size is stated for part of the rows, as once, few or many counts, or as a class when the clone is expanded.

len: 15; v_gene: TRBV14; abundance: NA; d_gene: TRBD2; j_gene: TRBJ2-7; CDR3nt: TGTGCCAGCAGCCCGGGACTAGCGGGAGCCTACGAGCAGTACTTC; CDR3aa: CASSPGLAGAYEQYF
len: 16; v_gene: TRBV5-1; abundance: NA; d_gene: TRBD1; j_gene: TRBJ1-1; CDR3nt: TGCGCCAGCGCCCCTAGTGGGACAGGGGGTGGGACTGAAGCTTTCTTT; CDR3aa: CASAPSGTGGGTEAFF
len: 11; v_gene: TRBV12-3/TRBV12-4; abundance: NA; d_gene: TRBD1; j_gene: TRBJ2-5; CDR3nt: TGTGCCAGCAGAGACAGGGGATTGCAGTACTTC; CDR3aa: CASRDRGLQYF
len: 11; v_gene: TRBV3-1/TRBV3-2; abundance: NA; d_gene: NA; j_gene: TRBJ2-5; CDR3nt: TGTGCCAGCAGCCACGTTAATATCCAGTACTTC; CDR3aa: CASSHVNIQYF
len: 12; v_gene: TRBV5-8; abundance: few; d_gene: NA; j_gene: TRBJ1-1; CDR3nt: TGTGCCAGCAGCGAAGGACATTATGAAGCTTTCTTT; CDR3aa: CASSEGHYEAFF
len: 17; v_gene: TRBV5-1; abundance: NA; d_gene: TRBD1; j_gene: TRBJ1-1; CDR3nt: TGCGCCAGCAGTAAGGACAGGATACTTCAAGGGAACACTGAAGCTTTCTTT; CDR3aa: CASSKDRILQGNTEAFF
len: 15; v_gene: TRBV13; abundance: NA; d_gene: TRBD2; j_gene: TRBJ2-3; CDR3nt: TGTGCCAGCAGCCCGCGGGAGTTGAGCACAGATACGCAGTATTTT; CDR3aa: CASSPRELSTDTQYF
len: 13; v_gene: TRBV20-1; abundance: NA; d_gene: NA; j_gene: TRBJ2-7; CDR3nt: TGCAGTGCTAGTAGAGGGGGCTCCTACGAGCAGTACTTC; CDR3aa: CSASRGGSYEQYF
len: 15; v_gene: TRBV27; abundance: NA; d_gene: TRBD2; j_gene: TRBJ2-1; CDR3nt: TGTGCCAGCAGTTTGGGGAGGGCCTGGGGGAATGAGCAGTTCTTC; CDR3aa: CASSLGRAWGNEQFF
len: 15; v_gene: TRBV18; abundance: once; d_gene: TRBD2; j_gene: TRBJ2-3; CDR3nt: TGTGCCAGCTCATTAACTAGCGGGAGCACAGATACGCAGTATTTT; CDR3aa: CASSLTSGSTDTQYF
len: 11; v_gene: TRBV9; abundance: few; d_gene: TRBD1; j_gene: TRBJ1-2; CDR3nt: TGTGCCAGCGCAGGGGGGATATTCTACACCTTC; CDR3aa: CASAGGIFYTF
len: 16; v_gene: TRBV7-6; abundance: NA; d_gene: TRBD2; j_gene: TRBJ2-5; CDR3nt: TGTGCCAGCAGTCGGACTAGCGGGTTAAGCCGAGAGACCCAGTACTTC; CDR3aa: CASSRTSGLSRETQYF
len: 17; v_gene: TRBV5-1; abundance: NA; d_gene: NA; j_gene: TRBJ2-5; CDR3nt: TGCGCCAGCAGCCCGGGGGGGACAGGGCCTCGTCAAGAGACCCAGTACTTC; CDR3aa: CASSPGGTGPRQETQYF
len: 13; v_gene: TRBV19; abundance: NA; d_gene: NA; j_gene: TRBJ1-1; CDR3nt: TGTGCCAGTACCCCGTTGGGCCCCACTGAAGCTTTCTTT; CDR3aa: CASTPLGPTEAFF
len: 14; v_gene: TRBV7-2; abundance: few; d_gene: NA; j_gene: TRBJ2-5; CDR3nt: TGTGCCAGCAGCTCCGGGGACTACCAAGAGACCCAGTACTTC; CDR3aa: CASSSGDYQETQYF
len: 17; v_gene: TRBV5-4; abundance: NA; d_gene: TRBD1; j_gene: TRBJ2-1; CDR3nt: TGTGCCAGCAGCAGCCAGATAGGGGACAGGGGAATCAATGAGCAGTTCTTC; CDR3aa: CASSSQIGDRGINEQFF
len: 16; v_gene: TRBV11-3; abundance: NA; d_gene: NA; j_gene: TRBJ2-2; CDR3nt: TGTGCCAGCAGCTTAGGGGCGGGGCGCGGTACCGGGGAGCTGTTTTTT; CDR3aa: CASSLGAGRGTGELFF
len: 15; v_gene: TRBV5-4; abundance: NA; d_gene: NA; j_gene: TRBJ2-1; CDR3nt: TGTGCCAGCAGCTTACAGGGTGGGGGATACAATGAGCAGTTCTTC; CDR3aa: CASSLQGGGYNEQFF
len: 15; v_gene: TRBV11-2; abundance: NA; d_gene: NA; j_gene: TRBJ2-7; CDR3nt: TGTGCCAGCAGCTCTCCTAGGGGGAACGGGCACGAGCAGTACTTC; CDR3aa: CASSSPRGNGHEQYF
len: 14; v_gene: TRBV5-1; abundance: NA; d_gene: TRBD1; j_gene: TRBJ1-4; CDR3nt: TGCGCCAGCAGCTCCCGGGACAGGAATGAAAAACTGTTTTTT; CDR3aa: CASSSRDRNEKLFF
len: 11; v_gene: TRBV30; abundance: NA; d_gene: NA; j_gene: TRBJ1-2; CDR3nt: TGTGCCTGGAGCTGGGAGGGGCGCTACACCTTC; CDR3aa: CAWSWEGRYTF
len: 16; v_gene: TRBV11-2; abundance: NA; d_gene: NA; j_gene: TRBJ2-4; CDR3nt: TGTGCCAGCAGCTTAGTTTGGAGTTGGTCCAAAAACATTCAGTACTTC; CDR3aa: CASSLVWSWSKNIQYF
len: 18; v_gene: TRBV2; abundance: NA; d_gene: TRBD2; j_gene: TRBJ2-5; CDR3nt: TGTGCCAGCAGCAGGTCCATTAGCGGGGGGGCGAGACAAGAGACCCAGTACTTC; CDR3aa: CASSRSISGGARQETQYF
len: 14; v_gene: TRBV19; abundance: NA; d_gene: NA; j_gene: TRBJ2-3; CDR3nt: TGTGCCAGTAGTATCGATCCGGGCACAGATACGCAGTATTTT; CDR3aa: CASSIDPGTDTQYF